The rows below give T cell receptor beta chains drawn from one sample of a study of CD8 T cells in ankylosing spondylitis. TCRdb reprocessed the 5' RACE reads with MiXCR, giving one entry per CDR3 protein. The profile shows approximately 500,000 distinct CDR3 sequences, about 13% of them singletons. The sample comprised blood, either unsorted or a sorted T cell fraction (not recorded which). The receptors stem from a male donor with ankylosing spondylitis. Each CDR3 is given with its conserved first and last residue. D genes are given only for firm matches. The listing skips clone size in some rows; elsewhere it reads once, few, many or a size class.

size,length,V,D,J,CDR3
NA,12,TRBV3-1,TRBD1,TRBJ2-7,CASARTGDEQYF
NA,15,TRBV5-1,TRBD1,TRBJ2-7,CASSEGQESSYEQYF
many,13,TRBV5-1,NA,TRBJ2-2,CASSLTRTGELFF
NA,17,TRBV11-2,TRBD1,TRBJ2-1,CASSLGGAGGPRDEQFF
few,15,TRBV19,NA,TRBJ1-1,CASSMAREANTEAFF
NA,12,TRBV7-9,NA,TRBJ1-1,CASSLGRDKAFF
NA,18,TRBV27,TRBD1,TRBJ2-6,CASSLSMRQGVGANVLTF
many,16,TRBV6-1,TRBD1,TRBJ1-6,CASSKRQGGVNSPLHF
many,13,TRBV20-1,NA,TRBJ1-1,CSASRDDNTEAFF
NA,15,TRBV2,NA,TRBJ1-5,CASTSLREGNQPQHF
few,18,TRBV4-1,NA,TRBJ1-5,CASSQVPVPRGWNQPQHF
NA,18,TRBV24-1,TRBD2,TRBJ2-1,CATSSVLAGRGSYNEQFF
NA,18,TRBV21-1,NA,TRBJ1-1,CASSKDLWVRGPNTEAFF
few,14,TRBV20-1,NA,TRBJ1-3,CSARVSHSGNTIYF
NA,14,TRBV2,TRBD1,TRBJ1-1,CASSEGRGRTEAFF
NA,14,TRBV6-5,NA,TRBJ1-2,CASSPSRNFYGYTF
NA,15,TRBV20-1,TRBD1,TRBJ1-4,CSARDPTGGSEKLFF
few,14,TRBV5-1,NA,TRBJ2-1,CASSLEGGGGEQFF
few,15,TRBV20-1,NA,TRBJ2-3,CSARDPSGDTDTQYF
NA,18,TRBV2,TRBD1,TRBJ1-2,CASSEGTRTGDLRSGYTF
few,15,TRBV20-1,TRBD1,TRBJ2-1,CSARTYRGRYNEQFF
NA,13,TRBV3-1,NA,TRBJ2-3,CASSQGGGSPQYF
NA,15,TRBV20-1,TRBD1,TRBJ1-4,CSAPGNRGTNEKLFF
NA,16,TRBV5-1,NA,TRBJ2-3,CASSRRDSSLPDTQYF
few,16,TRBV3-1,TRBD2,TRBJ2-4,CASSLVAGGPGNIQYF
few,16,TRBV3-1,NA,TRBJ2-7,CASSQVFDWGAYEQYF
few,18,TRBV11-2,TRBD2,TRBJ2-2,CASSSEAPSGSWTGELFF